This section outlines one T cell receptor (beta chain) sequence together with its context. Here immunoSEQ multiplex PCR was the method, and the copy in TCRdb shows in-frame clones only, minus some. Here the sample spans fewer than 25,000 clones, about 90% being singletons. The CDR3 consists of 15 residues. The germline V gene encodes CDR1 SGHTA and CDR2 FQGTGA. V shed 2 bases and J shed 2 bases, with 11 bases lying between them. Stated time point: pre-treatment baseline. Blood was drawn before treatment and at week 3 after checkpoint blockade. This sample stems from a study of blood T cell dynamics during melanoma immunotherapy.

Sample: blood, taken from a patient treated with checkpoint blockade. The receptor comes from a human donor with melanoma. The rearrangement links TRBV7-3 to TRBJ2-3; weak D call: TRBD2 (6 bases). DNA of the CDR3: TGTGCCAGCAGCTTATCCGCGGGGACCACAGATACGCAGTATTTT. Translated, it gives CASSLSAGTTDTQYF.